The 32 T cell receptor beta chains below all came from one sample that was sequenced in a study of blood T cell repertoires in COVID-19. Profiled with immunoSEQ multiplex PCR; TCRdb holds only in-frame clones, not every one. The table has roughly 200,000 clones, about 85% seen once. The source material was peripheral blood. The receptors stem from a woman aged 18-29 years who had recovered from COVID-19.

The chain is built from TRBV2 and TRBJ2-5, with 8 bases fitting TRBD2. The CDR3 spans 15 residues. Germline V gives CDR1 SNHLY, CDR2 FYNNEI. The V gene end was trimmed by 5 bases and the J gene end by 5 bases; junction bases not matched to a gene: 10. CDR3 nucleotides: TGTGCCAGCAGTCCAATTAAATCGGGGGGGGAGACCCAGTACTTC. It is translated as CASSPIKSGGETQYF.

The chain carries TRBV6-1 and TRBJ2-7; D might be TRBD2 (6 bases). The length of the CDR3 is 12 residues. Per the germline V gene, CDR1 is MNHNS and CDR2 is SASEGT. V lost 1 base and J 10 bases, leaving 11 bases between the germline ends. DNA of the CDR3: TGTGCCAGCAGTGAAGATTCGGGACTTCAGTACTTC. Translating gives CASSEDSGLQYF.

The chain employs TRBV5-4 and TRBJ2-5, with TRBD1 matching 8 bases. After removal of 4 bases from V and 2 bases from J, the junction contained 7 bases not matched to a gene. This CDR3 region has 15 residues. Germline loops: CDR1 SGHNT, CDR2 YYREEE (reference sequence). The chain's CDR3 is CASSIRGQGQETQYF. DNA for the CDR3: TGTGCCAGCAGCATCAGGGGGCAGGGGCAAGAGACCCAGTACTTC. The full variable domain, in which reference TRBV5-4 and TRBJ2-5 provide the parts outside the CDR3, is ETGVTQSPTHLIKTRGQQVTLRCSSQSGHNTVSWYQQALGQGPQFIFQYYREEENGRGNFPPRFSGLQFPNYSSELNVNALELDDSALYLCASSIRGQGQETQYFGPGTRLLVL.

The chain carries TRBV4-1 and TRBJ1-4, with D perhaps matching TRBD1 (5 bases). Trimming cost V 3 bases and J 6 bases, with 14 bases left between them. Germline V gives CDR1 MGHRA, CDR2 YSYEKL. The CDR3 runs to 15 residues. CDR3 sequence (DNA): TGCGCCAGCAGCCAGACAGTCTCAGGGTATGAAAAACTGTTTTTT. Protein: CASSQTVSGYEKLFF.

This clone was found a few times. V usage is TRBV20-1 and J usage is TRBJ1-5; D gene ambiguous. Germline V gene lookup returns CDR1 DFQATT and CDR2 SNEGSKA (reference sequence). V dropped 3 bases and J dropped 2 bases, with 14 bases sitting between them. This CDR3 comprises 15 residues. CDR3 sequence reads: CSASGDRGGNQPQHF. The CDR3, as DNA: TGCAGTGCTAGTGGCGATCGAGGCGGCAATCAGCCCCAGCATTTT.

The chain recombines TRBV11-3 with TRBJ2-2; 7 positions agree with TRBD1. The ends lost 5 bases at V and 4 bases at J; junction bases unmatched: 7. The CDR3 runs 15 residues. Germline loops: CDR1 SGHNT, CDR2 YENEEA. The CDR3 DNA follows: TGTGCCAGCAGCAGCAGACAGGGAGCCACCGGGGAGCTGTTTTTT. Amino acid sequence: CASSSRQGATGELFF.

This clone was counted only a few times. The chain combines TRBV5-1 with TRBJ2-2; weak D call: TRBD1 (6 bases). The CDR3 is 17 residues long. The germline CDR1 and CDR2 sequences are SGHRS and YFSETQ. Deletions cut 3 bases from V and 4 bases from J, with 19 bases between. CDR3 region: CASSSYGTKGITGELFF. In nucleotides, the CDR3 is TGCGCCAGCAGCTCTTACGGGACAAAGGGGATCACCGGGGAGCTGTTTTTT.

V is TRBV7-9 and J is TRBJ2-1; 9 bases map to TRBD1. This CDR3 region has 15 residues. The junction had 9 bases not matched to a gene; V was cut back by 3 bases and J by 9 bases. CDR1 is SEHNR and CDR2 is FQNEAQ in the germline V gene (reference sequence). The chain's CDR3 is CASSFRDRVSGEQFF. For the CDR3, the DNA is TGTGCCAGCAGCTTCCGGGACAGGGTATCGGGTGAGCAGTTCTTC. Full variable domain (remainder filled in from reference TRBV7-9 and TRBJ2-1): DTGVSQNPRHKITKRGQNVTFRCDPISEHNRLYWYRQTLGQGPEFLTYFQNEAQLEKSRLLSDRFSAERPKGSFSTLEIQRTEQGDSAMYLCASSFRDRVSGEQFFGPGTRLTVL.

This chain connects TRBV10-3 to TRBJ1-1; possibly TRBD1 for D (5 bases). The CDR3 totals 19 residues. Germline V gene lookup returns CDR1 ENHRY and CDR2 SYGVKD. V was clipped by 0 bases and J by 2 bases, with 22 bases between them. CDR3 nucleotides: TGTGCCATCAGTGAGTCGCACTGGGGGGGAAGCTTGGGAAACACTGAAGCTTTCTTT. Translating it yields CAISESHWGGSLGNTEAFF.

In its sample, this clone was seen once. The V gene is TRBV5-6, the J gene TRBJ2-4, with D maybe TRBD1 (6 bases). Germline loops: CDR1 SGHDT, CDR2 YYEEEE. The CDR3 spans 16 residues. With 2 bases removed from V and 0 bases from J, the gap between germline ends came to 12 bases. The CDR3 nucleotides read TGTGCCAGCAGCTTACAGGGAGTTCTAGCCAAAAACATTCAGTACTTC. Its protein product is CASSLQGVLAKNIQYF.

The chain recombines TRBV29-1 with TRBJ2-1; 10 positions match TRBD2. This CDR3 region has 14 residues. Per germline, CDR1 SQVTM and CDR2 ANQGSEA. V shed 5 bases, J shed 8 bases, and the junction held 9 bases outside the gene matches. CDR3 sequence: CSVLGTSEADEQFF. CDR3 coding DNA: TGCAGCGTTCTTGGGACTAGCGAGGCCGATGAGCAGTTCTTC.

This clone came up once. The V gene is TRBV7-7, the J gene TRBJ2-1, with 7 bases matching TRBD2. From germline, CDR1 is SSHAT and CDR2 FNYEAQ (reference sequence). With V trimmed by 2 bases and J by 2 bases, 9 bases remained unmatched. This CDR3 contains 17 residues. Here the CDR3 DNA reads TGTGCCAGCAGCTTAAGTCCTACGGGAGGCCCCTACAATGAGCAGTTCTTC. Residues: CASSLSPTGGPYNEQFF.

This clone has just a few counts. This sequence joins TRBV29-1 and TRBJ2-5, with D maybe TRBD2 (6 bases). This CDR3 has 11 amino acids. The V and J ends lost 7 bases and 5 bases respectively, with 11 bases between them. Per germline, CDR1 SQVTM and CDR2 ANQGSEA. DNA for the CDR3: TGCAGCGGGGAGGCAGGGGAGACCCAGTACTTC. It is translated as CSGEAGETQYF. The whole variable domain, filled in from reference TRBV29-1 and TRBJ2-5, reads SAVISQKPSRDICQRGTSLTIQCQVDSQVTMMFWYRQQPGQSLTLIATANQGSEATYESGFVIDKFPISRPNLTFSTLTVSNMSPEDSSIYLCSGEAGETQYFGPGTRLLVL.

The chain carries TRBV19 and TRBJ2-2; weak D call: TRBD2 (6 bases). This CDR3 spans 13 amino acids. CDR1 is LNHDA and CDR2 is SQIVND in the germline V gene (reference sequence). The V and J ends lost 3 bases and 7 bases respectively, with 9 bases between them. DNA for the CDR3: TGTGCCAGTAGTATGGGGAGGCACGGGGAGCTGTTTTTT. Residues: CASSMGRHGELFF.

The J gene is TRBJ2-1, the V gene TRBV9; a possible D gene is TRBD1 (6 bases). This CDR3 is 14 amino acids long. Germline assignment: CDR1 SGDLS and CDR2 YYNGEE. With 4 bases removed from V and 5 bases from J, the gap between germline ends came to 13 bases. Here the CDR3 DNA reads TGTGCCAGCAGCATGCCGGACAGCCACAATGAGCAGTTCTTC. Amino acids: CASSMPDSHNEQFF. The whole variable domain, filled in from reference TRBV9 and TRBJ2-1, reads DSGVTQTPKHLITATGQRVTLRCSPRSGDLSVYWYQQSLDQGLQFLIQYYNGEERAKGNILERFSAQQFPDLHSELNLSSLELGDSALYFCASSMPDSHNEQFFGPGTRLTVL.

V is TRBV19 and J is TRBJ1-3; no clear D. V gave up 5 bases and J gave up 3 bases, with 14 bases separating them. The CDR3 has 15 residues. Germline V CDR1 and CDR2: LNHDA, SQIVND (reference sequence). As DNA, the CDR3 is TGTGCCAGTAGTCCAAACGGACTGAATGGAAACACCATATATTTT. Translating gives CASSPNGLNGNTIYF. The full variable domain, rest sourced from reference TRBV19 and TRBJ1-3, is DGGITQSPKYLFRKEGQNVTLSCEQNLNHDAMYWYRQDPGQGLRLIYYSQIVNDFQKGDIAEGYSVSREKKESFPLTVTSAQKNPTAFYLCASSPNGLNGNTIYFGEGSWLTVV.

The rearrangement uses TRBV27 and TRBJ2-3, with 11 bases fitting TRBD2. Germline V gives CDR1 MNHEY, CDR2 SMNVEV (reference sequence). The length of the CDR3 is 18 residues. V lost 1 base to trimming and J lost 1 base; unmatched junction nucleotides: 7. CDR3 loop: CASSLLAGGPGGTDTQYF. CDR3 sequence (DNA): TGTGCCAGCAGTTTATTAGCGGGAGGGCCTGGGGGCACAGATACGCAGTATTTT.

There are a few counts of this clone. The chain is built from TRBV5-1 and TRBJ2-1; possible D gene TRBD1, 5 bases. V was clipped by 2 bases and J by 5 bases, with 17 bases between them. CDR3 length equals 16 residues. Germline V gene data show CDR1 as SGHRS and CDR2 as YFSETQ. CDR3 nucleotides: TGCGCCAGCAGCTTTAGGGGCGGACCTCTAGACAATGAGCAGTTCTTC. Translated, it gives CASSFRGGPLDNEQFF.

The CDR3 is CASSKTGNNQPQHF. The DNA of the CDR3 is TGTGCCAGCAGCAAAACAGGGAACAATCAGCCCCAGCATTTT. The rearrangement uses TRBV7-2 and TRBJ1-5; D perhaps matches TRBD1 (6 bases). Trimming removed 5 bases from V and 3 bases from J, with 11 bases in between. Germline lookup yields CDR1 SGHTA and CDR2 FQGNSA. The CDR3 runs 14 residues.

CDR3 residues: CASRFVRQETQYF. The CDR3 DNA follows: TGTGCCAGCAGGTTCGTCCGCCAAGAGACCCAGTACTTC. This chain joins TRBV6-5 and TRBJ2-5; D unresolved. The CDR3 is 13 residues long. Looked up from germline, CDR1 is MNHEY and CDR2 is SVGAGI. Trimming took off 6 bases at V and 1 base at J, with 9 bases between the two ends.

The V call is TRBV6-5, the J call TRBJ2-7; 10 positions agree with TRBD1. Trimming at V came to 11 bases and at J to 6 bases, leaving 10 bases not matched to a gene. Germline CDR1 MNHEY, CDR2 SVGAGI. The CDR3 has 13 amino acids. The CDR3 spells CASSLGQGSEQYF. As DNA, the CDR3 is TGTGCCTCCTCACTGGGACAGGGGAGCGAGCAGTACTTC.

In its sample, this clone was seen a few times. V is TRBV30 and J is TRBJ2-7; possible D gene TRBD1, 6 bases. Trimming stripped 2 bases from V and 5 bases from J, with 13 bases between. The CDR3 has 13 residues. Looked up from germline, CDR1 is GTSNPN and CDR2 is SVGIG (reference sequence). The CDR3 coding sequence is TGTGCCTGGAGTCCAGGGGTCATCAACGAGCAGTACTTC. This encodes CAWSPGVINEQYF.

This clone was recorded a few times. The J gene is TRBJ2-4, the V gene TRBV7-9; possible D gene TRBD2, 6 bases. This CDR3 is built from 18 residues. The V end was cut by 5 bases, the J end by 1 base, with 21 bases between. The germline V gene has CDR1 SEHNR and CDR2 FQNEAQ (reference sequence). CDR3 amino acids: CASSPRLGEEAAKNIQYF. The CDR3 DNA reads as TGTGCCAGCAGCCCCCGGTTAGGGGAGGAGGCGGCCAAAAACATTCAGTACTTC.

This clone appeared once. The chain employs TRBV6-2 or TRBV6-3 and TRBJ2-7, with D possibly matching TRBD1 (5 bases). Germline V CDR1 and CDR2: MNHEY, SVGEGT. This CDR3 region has 13 residues. V was shortened by 5 bases and J by 2 bases, with 10 bases between the two germline ends. The DNA of the CDR3 is TGTGCCAGCAGTGTGGGGCCTACCTACGAGCAGTACTTC. Protein sequence: CASSVGPTYEQYF.

The rearrangement uses TRBV29-1 and TRBJ2-2; 9 bases are a match to TRBD1. V lost 4 bases to trimming and J lost 3 bases; unmatched junction nucleotides: 0. Germline CDR1 is SQVTM and CDR2 is ANQGSEA. The CDR3 loop spans 13 amino acids. The CDR3 here is CSVGTGDTGELFF. CDR3 DNA: TGCAGCGTTGGGACAGGGGACACCGGGGAGCTGTTTTTT.

The chain recombines TRBV27 with TRBJ2-5; D is ambiguous. The CDR3 is 12 amino acids. V was pared by 3 bases and J by 3 bases, with 5 bases between. Germline loops: CDR1 MNHEY, CDR2 SMNVEV (reference sequence). This CDR3 is CASSFPEETQYF. Here the CDR3 DNA reads TGTGCCAGCAGTTTCCCCGAAGAGACCCAGTACTTC.

The rearrangement uses TRBV6-5 and TRBJ2-5, with D perhaps matching TRBD1 (6 bases). Trimming took 4 bases from V and 6 from J, leaving 15 bases between them. Germline V gene sequence: CDR1 MNHEY, CDR2 SVGAGI. CDR3 size: 14 residues. CDR3 region: CASSSGAPGQTQYF. CDR3 sequence (DNA): TGTGCCAGCAGTTCAGGGGCTCCCGGGCAGACCCAGTACTTC.

The rearrangement uses TRBV19 and TRBJ2-1, with 8 bases matching TRBD2. This CDR3 spans 16 amino acids. Germline V CDR1 and CDR2: LNHDA, SQIVND (reference sequence). Trimming at V came to 1 base and at J to 3 bases, leaving 5 bases not matched to a gene. The CDR3 region has the DNA TGTGCCAGTAGTATAGGACTAGCGAGAGTCTACAATGAGCAGTTCTTC. Amino acids: CASSIGLARVYNEQFF.

This rearrangement joins TRBV4-1 to TRBJ2-7; weak D call: TRBD2 (6 bases). V lost 0 bases and J 4 bases, leaving 7 bases between the germline ends. The germline V gene encodes CDR1 MGHRA and CDR2 YSYEKL. This CDR3 is built from 13 residues. The CDR3 DNA sequence: TGCGCCAGCAGCCAAGATGCGGGGTACGAGCAGTACTTC. Its translation: CASSQDAGYEQYF.

The V gene is TRBV14, the J gene TRBJ2-7, with 9 bases fitting TRBD1. This CDR3 spans 17 amino acids. Looked up from germline, CDR1 is SGHDN and CDR2 is FVKESK. Germline trimming cut 0 bases from V and 3 bases from J; bases unmatched to any gene: 9. CDR3 in amino acids: CASSQDQWGTGYYEQYF. CDR3 in DNA: TGTGCCAGCAGCCAAGATCAGTGGGGGACAGGGTACTACGAGCAGTACTTC.

This chain connects TRBV29-1 to TRBJ1-3, with 7 bases matching TRBD1. The ends lost 6 bases at V and 4 bases at J; junction bases unmatched: 12. The CDR3 length is 15 residues. The germline V gene encodes CDR1 SQVTM and CDR2 ANQGSEA. CDR3 nucleotides: TGCAGCGTGAGGTCGCCCAGGGGGATAGGAAACACCATATATTTT. Translating gives CSVRSPRGIGNTIYF.

CDR3 in DNA: TGTGCCAGCAGCTTGCTCCCGGGACTAGCGCTTACAGATACGCAGTATTTT. Protein: CASSLLPGLALTDTQYF. The chain couples TRBV7-2 to TRBJ2-3; 10 bases agree with TRBD2. Germline V lookup: CDR1 SGHTA, CDR2 FQGNSA. The CDR3 spans 17 residues. Germline trimming cut 3 bases from V and 3 bases from J; bases unmatched to any gene: 9.